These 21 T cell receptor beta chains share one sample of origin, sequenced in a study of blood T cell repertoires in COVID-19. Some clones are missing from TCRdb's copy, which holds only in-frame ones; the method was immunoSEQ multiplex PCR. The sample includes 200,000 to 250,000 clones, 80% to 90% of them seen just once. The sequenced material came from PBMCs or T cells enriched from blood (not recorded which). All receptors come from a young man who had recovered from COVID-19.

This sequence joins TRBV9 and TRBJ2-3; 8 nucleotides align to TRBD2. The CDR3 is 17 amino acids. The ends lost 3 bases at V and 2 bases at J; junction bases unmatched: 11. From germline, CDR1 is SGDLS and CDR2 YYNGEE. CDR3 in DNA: TGTGCCAGCAGCGCCCGGAGTAGCGGGGACGCCACAGATACGCAGTATTTT. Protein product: CASSARSSGDATDTQYF.

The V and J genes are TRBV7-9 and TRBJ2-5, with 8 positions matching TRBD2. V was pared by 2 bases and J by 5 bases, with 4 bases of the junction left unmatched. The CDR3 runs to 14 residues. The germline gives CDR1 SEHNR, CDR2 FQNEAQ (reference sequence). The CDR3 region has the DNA TGTGCCAGCAGCTTACCGGGGGGGCGCGAGACCCAGTACTTC. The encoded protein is CASSLPGGRETQYF.

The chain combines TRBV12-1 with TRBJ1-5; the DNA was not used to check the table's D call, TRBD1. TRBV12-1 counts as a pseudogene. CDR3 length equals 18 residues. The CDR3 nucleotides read TGTGCCAGCAGCTTTGTCTACTACAGGGGGCGAGGCAATCAGCCCCAGCATTTT. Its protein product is CASSFVYYRGRGNQPQHF.

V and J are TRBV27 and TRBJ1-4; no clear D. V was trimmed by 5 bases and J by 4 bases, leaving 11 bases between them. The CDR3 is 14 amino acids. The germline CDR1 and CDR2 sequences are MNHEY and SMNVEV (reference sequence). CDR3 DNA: TGTGCCAGCAGTAGGAGGGTGGATAATGAAAAACTGTTTTTT. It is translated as CASSRRVDNEKLFF.

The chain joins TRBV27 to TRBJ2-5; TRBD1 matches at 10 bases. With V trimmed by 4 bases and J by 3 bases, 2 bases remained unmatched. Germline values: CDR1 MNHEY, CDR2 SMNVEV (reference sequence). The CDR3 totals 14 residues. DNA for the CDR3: TGTGCCAGCAGTTCCGGACAGGGGGAAGAGACCCAGTACTTC. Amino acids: CASSSGQGEETQYF.

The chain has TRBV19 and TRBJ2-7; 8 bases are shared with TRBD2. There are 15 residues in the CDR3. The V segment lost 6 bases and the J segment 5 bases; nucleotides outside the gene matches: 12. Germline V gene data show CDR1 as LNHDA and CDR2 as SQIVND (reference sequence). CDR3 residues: CASSGPGTRRHEQYF. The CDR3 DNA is TGTGCCAGTAGCGGACCCGGGACTAGAAGGCACGAGCAGTACTTC.

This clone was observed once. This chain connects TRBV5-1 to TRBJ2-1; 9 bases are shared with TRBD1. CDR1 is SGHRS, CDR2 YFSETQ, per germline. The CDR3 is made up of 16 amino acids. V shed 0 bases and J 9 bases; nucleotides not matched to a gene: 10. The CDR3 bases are TGCGCCAGCAGCTTGGAACACAGGGGGCTATCCAGTGAGCAGTTCTTC. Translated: CASSLEHRGLSSEQFF.

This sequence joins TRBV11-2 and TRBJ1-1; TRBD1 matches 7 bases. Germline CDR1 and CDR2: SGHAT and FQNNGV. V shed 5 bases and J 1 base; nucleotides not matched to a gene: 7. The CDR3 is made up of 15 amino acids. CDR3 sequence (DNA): TGTGCCAGCAGCCAACGCGCAGGGGGGAACACTGAAGCTTTCTTT. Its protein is CASSQRAGGNTEAFF.

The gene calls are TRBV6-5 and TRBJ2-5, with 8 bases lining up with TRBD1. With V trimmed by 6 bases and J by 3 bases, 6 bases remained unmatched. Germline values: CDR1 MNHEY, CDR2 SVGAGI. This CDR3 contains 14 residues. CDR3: CASRSGTGEETQYF. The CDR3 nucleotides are TGTGCCAGCAGGTCTGGGACAGGAGAAGAGACCCAGTACTTC.

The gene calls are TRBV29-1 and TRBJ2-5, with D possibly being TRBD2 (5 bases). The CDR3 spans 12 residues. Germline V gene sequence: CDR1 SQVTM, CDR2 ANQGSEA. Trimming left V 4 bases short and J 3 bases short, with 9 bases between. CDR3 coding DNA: TGCAGCGTTGTTTCCGGGGAAGAGACCCAGTACTTC. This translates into CSVVSGEETQYF.

The CDR3 is CASSSGDSLANYGYTF. The CDR3 region has the DNA TGCGCCAGCAGCTCTGGGGACAGCCTAGCTAACTATGGCTACACCTTC. This rearrangement joins TRBV5-1 to TRBJ1-2, with 7 bases that match TRBD1. This CDR3 is built from 16 residues. Germline V gene lookup returns CDR1 SGHRS and CDR2 YFSETQ. The V gene end was trimmed by 3 bases and the J gene end by 0 bases; junction bases not matched to a gene: 8.

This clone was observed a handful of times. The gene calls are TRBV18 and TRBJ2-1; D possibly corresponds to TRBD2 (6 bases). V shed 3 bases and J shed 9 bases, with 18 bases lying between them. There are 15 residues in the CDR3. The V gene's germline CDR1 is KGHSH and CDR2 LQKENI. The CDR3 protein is CASSPPELEGIEQFF. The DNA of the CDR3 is TGTGCCAGCTCACCTCCGGAACTGGAGGGTATTGAGCAGTTCTTC.

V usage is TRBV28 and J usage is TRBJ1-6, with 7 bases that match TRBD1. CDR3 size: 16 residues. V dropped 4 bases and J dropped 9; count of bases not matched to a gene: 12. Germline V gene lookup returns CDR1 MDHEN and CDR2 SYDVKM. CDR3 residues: CASSYRGPQLSSPLHF. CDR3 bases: TGTGCCAGCAGTTACAGGGGCCCACAACTCAGTTCACCCCTCCACTTT.

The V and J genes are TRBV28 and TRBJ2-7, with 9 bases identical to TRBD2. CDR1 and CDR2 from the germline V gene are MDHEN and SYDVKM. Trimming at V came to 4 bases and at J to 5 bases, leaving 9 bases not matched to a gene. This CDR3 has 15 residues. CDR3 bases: TGTGCCAGCAGTTCTCCTAGCGGGGTATGGCACGAGCAGTACTTC. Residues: CASSSPSGVWHEQYF. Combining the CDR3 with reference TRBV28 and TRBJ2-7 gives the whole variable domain DVKVTQSSRYLVKRTGEKVFLECVQDMDHENMFWYRQDPGLGLRLIYFSYDVKMKEKGDIPEGYSVSREKKERFSLILESASTNQTSMYLCASSSPSGVWHEQYFGPGTRLTVT.

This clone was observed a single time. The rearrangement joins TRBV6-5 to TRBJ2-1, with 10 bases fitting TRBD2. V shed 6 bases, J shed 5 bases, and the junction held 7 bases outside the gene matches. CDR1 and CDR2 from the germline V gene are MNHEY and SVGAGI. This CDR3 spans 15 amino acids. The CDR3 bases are TGTGCCAGCAGGGTAGCGGGGGGACTAAACAATGAGCAGTTCTTC. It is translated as CASRVAGGLNNEQFF.

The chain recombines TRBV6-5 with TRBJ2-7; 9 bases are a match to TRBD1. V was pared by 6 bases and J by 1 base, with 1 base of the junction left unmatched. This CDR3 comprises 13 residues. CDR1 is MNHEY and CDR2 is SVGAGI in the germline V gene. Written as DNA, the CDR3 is TGTGCCAGCAGAGGACAGGGGTCCTACGAGCAGTACTTC. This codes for CASRGQGSYEQYF.

The DNA for the CDR3 is TGTGCCAGCGGCAAGGGACAGGGGGCTACCAAAAACATTCAGTACTTC. It encodes CASGKGQGATKNIQYF. The rearrangement links TRBV11-2 to TRBJ2-4, with TRBD1 identical over 12 bases. Germline V gene sequence: CDR1 SGHAT, CDR2 FQNNGV. This CDR3 spans 16 amino acids. J lost 2 bases, V lost 8 bases, and 7 bases had no gene match.

The CDR3 sequence: CASSLAPRGRGAFF. The CDR3 DNA sequence: TGTGCCAGCAGCTTAGCGCCCAGGGGGCGAGGAGCTTTCTTT. The V gene is TRBV7-2, the J gene TRBJ1-1, with 8 bases identical to TRBD1. J gave up 10 bases and V 0 bases, and 7 bases lay outside the gene matches. Germline V gene sequence: CDR1 SGHTA, CDR2 FQGNSA. The CDR3 has 14 amino acids.

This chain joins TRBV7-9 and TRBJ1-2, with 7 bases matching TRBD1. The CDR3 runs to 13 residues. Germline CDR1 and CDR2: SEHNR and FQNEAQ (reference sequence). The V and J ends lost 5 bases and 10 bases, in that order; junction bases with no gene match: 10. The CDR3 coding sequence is TGTGCCAGCAGCCCCCAGGGGGGTAAGGCCTACACCTTC. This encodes CASSPQGGKAYTF.

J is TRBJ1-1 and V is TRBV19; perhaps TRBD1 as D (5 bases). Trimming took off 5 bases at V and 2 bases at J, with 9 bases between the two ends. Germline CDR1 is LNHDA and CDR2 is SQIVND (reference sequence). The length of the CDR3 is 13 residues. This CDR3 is CASSFQGNTEAFF. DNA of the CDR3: TGTGCCAGTAGTTTTCAGGGTAACACTGAAGCTTTCTTT.

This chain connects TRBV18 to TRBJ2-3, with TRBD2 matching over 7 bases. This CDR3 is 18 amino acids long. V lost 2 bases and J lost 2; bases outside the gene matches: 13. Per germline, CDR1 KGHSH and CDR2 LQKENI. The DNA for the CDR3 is TGTGCCAGCTCACCATCCCCTATAGCGGGCCAATCCACAGATACGCAGTATTTT. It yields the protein CASSPSPIAGQSTDTQYF.